The clone carrying this T cell receptor beta chain has at least ten counts. This record belongs to a study of T-cell memory formation after mild COVID-19. TCRdb re-called the 5' RACE reads with MiXCR, one entry per CDR3 protein. The sample carries fewer than 350,000 distinct CDR3 sequences, roughly 8% recorded once. The CDR3 is 13 amino acids. Per germline, CDR1 SEHNR and CDR2 FQNEAQ (reference sequence). V was pared by 1 base and J by 6 bases, with 9 bases between. The sequenced sample was PBMCs or a T cell subset sorted from them (not recorded which). The sequence was obtained from a man between 18 and 35 years old who had mild COVID-19 (a few samples of this study predate the infection). Cell type and time point are not known. The V call is TRBV7-9, the J call TRBJ1-1; D ambiguous. The CDR3 DNA is TGTGCCAGCAGCTTAGATTGGGGTCCTGAAGCTTTCTTT. Its protein is CASSLDWGPEAFF.